Listed here is a single TCR beta chain. At one end the junction does not follow the germline gene, possibly because of a read error. This record comes from a study of T cell changes during pregnancy in multiple sclerosis. Produced via immunoSEQ multiplex PCR; TCRdb's table is partial and in-frame only. The sample holds over 50,000 clones, approximately 90% seen once. The germline V gene encodes CDR1 LNHDA and CDR2 SQIVND (reference sequence). The CDR3 loop spans 11 amino acids. This specimen was peripheral blood, taken in the first trimester of pregnancy. The gene calls are TRBV19 and TRBJ2-5; possibly TRBD1 for D (5 bases). The TCR comes from a female donor with multiple sclerosis, enrolled in a pregnancy study. For the CDR3, the DNA is TGTGCCAGTAGTATAGGGGGCCTGCCACACTTC. Translation gives CASSIGGLPHF.